The clone carrying this T cell receptor beta chain was picked up many times. A CD8+CD4-CCR7+CD45RA+ phenotype served as the sorting definition for naive CD8 T cells. This entry is derived from a study of molecular identifiers for immune sequencing clone quantification. From the PCR reads, TCRdb called clonotypes with MiXCR, one entry per CDR3 protein. The sample lists about 640,000 distinct CDR3 sequences, just under 20% occurring once. Looked up from germline, CDR1 is LNHNV and CDR2 is YYDKDF (reference sequence). The CDR3 extends over 12 amino acids. V was trimmed by 4 bases and J by 3 bases, leaving 6 bases between them.

The chain has TRBV15 and TRBJ2-5; D remains unclear. The sample was naive CD8+ T cells from blood, with Jurkat cell RNA spiked in. Noted subset: FACS-sorted CD8+CD4-CCR7+CD45RA+ naive T cells. This TCR derives from a human donor in good health. Some libraries in this study had Jurkat cell RNA spiked in. CDR3 in amino acids: CATSKLEETQYF. The CDR3 coding sequence is TGTGCCACCAGCAAGTTAGAAGAGACCCAGTACTTC.